This TCR beta chain was identified in a study of CD8 T cells in Susac syndrome. V was pared by 4 bases and J by 4 bases, with 17 bases between. Per germline, CDR1 MGHRA and CDR2 YSYEKL. The CDR3 is made up of 16 amino acids. The recently defined diagnostic criteria for definite or probable disease were met by the Susac syndrome patients. It was with random hexamers that 0.5 to 1 ug RNA was reverse transcribed. TCR beta CDR3 was amplified by immunoSEQ covering 54 Vbeta and 13 Jbeta. TCRdb called the immunoSEQ multiplex PCR reads again in MiXCR, with one record for every CDR3 protein. The table includes around 170,000 distinct CDR3 sequences, over 90% detected once. Regarding this clonotype: The antigen remains undetermined.

Study results and caveats: In total CD8+ repertoires, around 15 Susac-specific public clones were detected, and CD8+ TEMRA repertoires contained about 5. TEMRA cells and active patients showed peak Susac CD8+ clonal expansion.

The V call is TRBV4-1, the J call TRBJ2-1; D remains unclear. The receptor comes from a human donor with Susac syndrome. Sequenced material: CD8+ T cells from PBMCs. The CDR3, as DNA: TGCGCCAGCAGCCCCCAGTCGAACGGGCCGTACAATGAGCAGTTCTTC. This translates into CASSPQSNGPYNEQFF.